Each of the 18 T cell receptor beta chains below was sequenced from the same sample in a study of blood T cells in healthy people across ages (dated by TCRdb to about 2015). The library was made by 5' RACE. The run used an Illumina HiSeq 2500. A second roughly 7 to 11 cycle PCR used a sample-barcoded 5' primer and a J-beta primer mix. TCRdb reran the public reads through fastp at Q25 and MiXCR, keeping productive beta chains. Records with the same CDR3 protein are collapsed into one entry carrying the most frequent genes and DNA. The sample records hundreds of thousands of distinct CDR3 sequences, around three fifths of which are singletons. Roughly 25% of the sample is taken by the ten largest. The source material was blood. These receptors all come from a man aged 40-55 years in good health.

V gene TRBV6-1 combines with J gene TRBJ2-1, with D perhaps given as TRBD1 or TRBD2 (5 bases each). The V gene's germline CDR1 is MNHNS and CDR2 SASEGT. V gave up 7 bases and J gave up 7 bases, with 20 bases separating them. The CDR3 totals 15 residues. The CDR3 protein is CASTRDGTGTNEQFF. Here the CDR3 DNA reads TGTGCCAGCACCAGGGATGGCACCGGGACGAATGAGCAGTTCTTC.

The rearrangement joins TRBV4-2 to TRBJ2-1, with D hard to call. The ends were cut back, 0 bases at V and 12 bases at J, with 21 bases in the middle. Looked up from germline, CDR1 is LGHNA and CDR2 is YNFKEQ. The CDR3 runs 16 residues. CDR3 region: CASSQDGIGPLQRQFF. The CDR3 DNA follows: TGTGCCAGCAGCCAAGATGGAATAGGACCACTACAACGGCAGTTCTTC.

This clonotype was observed a handful of times. The V gene is TRBV5-1, the J gene TRBJ2-1; possibly TRBD2 for D (6 bases). The CDR3 has 16 amino acids. Trimming removed 0 bases at V and 0 bases at J, with 10 bases between. The V gene's germline CDR1 is SGHRS and CDR2 YFSETQ. CDR3 in amino acids: CASSLAGGISYNEQFF. CDR3 nucleotide sequence: TGCGCCAGCAGCTTGGCTGGGGGGATCTCCTACAATGAGCAGTTCTTC.

This chain connects TRBV20-1 to TRBJ2-1, with D maybe TRBD1 (6 bases). Between the trimmed V and J ends, which lost 6 bases and 0 bases, there was a span of 15 bases. Germline-derived CDR1 and CDR2 are DFQATT and SNEGSKA (reference sequence). The CDR3 spans 15 residues. In DNA, the CDR3 is TGCAGTGCGAGCAGGGACACTTACTCCTACAATGAGCAGTTCTTC. This encodes CSASRDTYSYNEQFF.

This clonotype has a handful of counts. At one end the junction does not follow the germline gene, possibly because of a read error. The V gene is TRBV6-2 or TRBV6-3, the J gene TRBJ2-6; TRBD1 or TRBD2 may be the D gene (5 bases each). The CDR3 has 14 amino acids. CDR1 is MNHEY, CDR2 SVGEGT, per germline. CDR3 nucleotide sequence: TGTGCCGCTCGCTGGGGACCTGGTGCCAACGTCCTGACTTTC. Translating it yields CAARWGPGANVLTF.

The rearrangement links TRBV4-3 to TRBJ2-7; 11 bases line up with TRBD2. The CDR3 contains 15 residues. The germline V gene encodes CDR1 LGHNA and CDR2 YSLEER. The V gene end was trimmed by 4 bases and the J gene end by 7 bases; junction bases not matched to a gene: 9. The CDR3 nucleotides read TGCGCCAGCAGCCGAACTAGCGGGGGAGGTAATGAGCAGTACTTC. It encodes CASSRTSGGGNEQYF.

The rearrangement joins TRBV12-3 or TRBV12-4 to TRBJ1-1; D uncertain. V lost 2 bases, J lost 10 bases, and 14 bases lay in between. The CDR3 sequence is 13 residues long. In DNA form, the CDR3 reads TGTGCCAGCAGTTTAACGATGAGTAGGACAGCTTTCTTT. It is translated as CASSLTMSRTAFF.

This sequence joins TRBV3-1 and TRBJ2-2; a possible D gene is TRBD2 (5 bases). Trimming removed 4 bases at V and 1 base at J, with 13 bases between. Germline V gene data show CDR1 as LGHDT and CDR2 as YNNKEL (reference sequence). CDR3 length: 16 amino acids. Here the CDR3 DNA reads TGTGCCAGCAGCCCCCCCGCAGCGGAGAACACCGGGGAGCTGTTTTTT. Its protein product is CASSPPAAENTGELFF.

As regards this clonotype: With a much larger clone just one base away, this may be a read error. The chain combines TRBV7-9 with TRBJ2-3; a possible D gene is TRBD2 (6 bases). There are 16 residues in the CDR3. Germline V gene lookup returns CDR1 SEHNR and CDR2 FQNEAQ (reference sequence). Trimming shortened V by 2 bases and J by 6 bases, and 18 bases separated the two germline ends. The CDR3 sequence is CASSLSMEGSPDTQYF. The DNA for the CDR3 is TGTGCCAGCAGCTTATCGATGGAGGGGAGCCCGGATACGCAGTATTTT.

The V gene is TRBV13, the J gene TRBJ2-7; D ambiguous. Germline V CDR1 and CDR2: PRHDT, FYEKMQ (reference sequence). V was cut by 3 bases and J by 1 base, with 4 bases left in between. This CDR3 is 12 amino acids long. The CDR3 DNA reads TGTGCCAGCAGCTTTTTTTCCTACGAGCAGTACTTC. Translation gives CASSFFSYEQYF.

CDR3 DNA sequence: TGTGCCTGGAGGAGGGCAGACAATCAGCCCCAGCATTTT. As protein: CAWRRADNQPQHF. The chain joins TRBV30 to TRBJ1-5; D is ambiguous. Germline assignment: CDR1 GTSNPN and CDR2 SVGIG (reference sequence). Trimming took off 3 bases at V and 3 bases at J, with 9 bases between the two ends. CDR3 length: 13 amino acids.

The V call is TRBV7-9, the J call TRBJ1-1, with 8 positions matching TRBD1. The CDR3 loop spans 16 amino acids. The V gene's germline CDR1 is SEHNR and CDR2 FQNEAQ (reference sequence). Trimming removed 4 bases from V and 1 base from J; junction bases left unmatched: 8. The CDR3 bases are TGTGCCAGCAGCTCTGGGCGGACAGGGCCGAACACTGAAGCTTTCTTT. This encodes CASSSGRTGPNTEAFF.

This clonotype showed up just once. V and J are TRBV6-6 and TRBJ1-4; D gene uncertain. Trimming removed 5 bases from V and 13 bases from J, with 14 bases in between. Germline V CDR1 and CDR2: MNHNY, SVGAGI (reference sequence). The length of the CDR3 is 12 residues. CDR3 protein: CASSAKHSVLFF. CDR3 nucleotide sequence: TGTGCCAGCAGTGCTAAACACAGCGTACTGTTTTTT.

The chain employs TRBV24-1 and TRBJ2-1; D tentatively fits TRBD1 or TRBD2 (5 bases each). V gave up 4 bases and J gave up 8 bases, with 23 bases separating them. The CDR3 runs to 17 residues. Looked up from germline, CDR1 is KGHDR and CDR2 is SFDVKD. In DNA form, the CDR3 reads TGTGCCACCAGTGAATACCGGGACCTTCGTTCCAAGGATGAGCAGTTCTTC. The encoded protein is CATSEYRDLRSKDEQFF.

The chain uses TRBV29-1 and TRBJ1-1; D gene uncertain. The CDR3 extends over 12 amino acids. From germline, CDR1 is SQVTM and CDR2 ANQGSEA. V lost 4 bases and J lost 1, with 7 bases in between. For the CDR3, the DNA is TGCAGCGTTGGAGCTCGGAACACTGAAGCTTTCTTT. It codes for CSVGARNTEAFF.

The V and J genes are TRBV28 and TRBJ2-1, with TRBD1 matching 7 bases. CDR1 is MDHEN, CDR2 SYDVKM, per germline. CDR3 size: 16 residues. After removal of 2 bases from V and 3 bases from J, the junction contained 7 bases not matched to a gene. CDR3 protein: CASSLKGTVIYNEQFF. CDR3 sequence (DNA): TGTGCCAGCAGTTTAAAAGGGACAGTTATCTACAATGAGCAGTTCTTC.

The rearrangement joins TRBV25-1 to TRBJ2-7; perhaps TRBD1 as D (6 bases). The J call could be wrong; TRBJ2-5 is a better fit for the DNA end. This CDR3 has 15 amino acids. Germline CDR1 MGHDK, CDR2 SYGVNS. CDR3 residues: CASSEGGRPQETQYF. CDR3 DNA: TGTGCCAGCAGTGAAGGGGGCCGGCCTCAAGAGACCCAGTACTTC.

The table lists this clonotype with a few counts. V usage is TRBV5-4 and J usage is TRBJ2-2; D uncertain. The V end was cut by 5 bases, the J end by 3 bases, with 8 bases between. The germline V gene has CDR1 SGHNT and CDR2 YYREEE (reference sequence). This CDR3 comprises 13 residues. CDR3 sequence (DNA): TGTGCCAGCAGGATAGGACACACCGGGGAGCTGTTTTTT. Amino acids: CASRIGHTGELFF.